This T cell receptor (beta chain) is from a study of blood T cell repertoires in COVID-19. Study-level information: Sites across the United States, Italy and Spain contributed samples from acute and convalescent COVID-19. The cDNA or gDNA used as material had been derived from T cells, B-cell-depleted T cells, or PBMCs.

CDR3 length equals 13 residues. Trimming shortened V by 7 bases and J by 4 bases, and 13 bases separated the two germline ends. Per the study methods: How many nucleated cells were present was estimated from reference gene primer amplification. The method was immunoSEQ multiplex PCR; TCRdb's version includes in-frame clones alone and lacks a portion of them. V and J calls and clone size are those listed in that table; D and trimming were worked out from the DNA. Of about 90,000 clones listed, 80% are singletons. What was sequenced was peripheral blood. This chain connects TRBV12-3 or TRBV12-4 to TRBJ1-2, with D unclear. This clonotype originated in a woman in her 70s with acute or convalescent COVID-19. CDR3 amino acids: CASTPTVIYGYTF. CDR3 DNA: TGTGCCAGCACCCCCACAGTTATCTATGGCTACACCTTC.